This entry concerns a single T cell receptor (beta chain). Its target is not known. V was clipped by 5 bases and J by 8 bases, with 19 bases between them. This CDR3 has 15 amino acids. CDR1 SGHAT and CDR2 FQNNGV come from the germline V gene. Sequenced by immunoSEQ multiplex PCR; TCRdb stores in-frame clones only, minus some. The sample lists over 100,000 clones, around 87% occurring once. This sample was taken from a study of T cell responses to AZD1222 COVID-19 vaccine. Study findings and constraints: Donors, mostly white British, included more females; clonal diversity was possibly underestimated.

The sequencing used peripheral blood, collected 28 days after the second AZD1222 dose. This clonotype originated in an adult who received the AZD1222 COVID-19 vaccine. The chain joins TRBV11-2 to TRBJ1-3, with D tentatively TRBD1 (6 bases). CDR3 region: CASSLFRGAKDTIYF. Here the CDR3 DNA reads TGTGCCAGCAGCCTTTTTAGGGGGGCCAAGGACACCATATATTTT.